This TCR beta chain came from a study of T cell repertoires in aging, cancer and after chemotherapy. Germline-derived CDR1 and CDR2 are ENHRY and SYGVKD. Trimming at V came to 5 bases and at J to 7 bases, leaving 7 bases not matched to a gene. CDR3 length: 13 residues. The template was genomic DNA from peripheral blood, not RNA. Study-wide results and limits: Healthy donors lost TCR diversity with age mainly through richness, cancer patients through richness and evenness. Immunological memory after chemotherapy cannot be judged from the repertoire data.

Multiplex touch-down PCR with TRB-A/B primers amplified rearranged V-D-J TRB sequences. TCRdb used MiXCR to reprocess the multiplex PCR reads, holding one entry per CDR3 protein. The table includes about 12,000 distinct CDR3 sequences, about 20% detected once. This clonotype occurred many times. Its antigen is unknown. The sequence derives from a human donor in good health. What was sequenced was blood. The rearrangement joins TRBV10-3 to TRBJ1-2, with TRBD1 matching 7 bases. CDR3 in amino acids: CAISPGTASGYTF. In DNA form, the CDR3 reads TGTGCCATCAGTCCCGGGACAGCAAGTGGCTACACCTTC.